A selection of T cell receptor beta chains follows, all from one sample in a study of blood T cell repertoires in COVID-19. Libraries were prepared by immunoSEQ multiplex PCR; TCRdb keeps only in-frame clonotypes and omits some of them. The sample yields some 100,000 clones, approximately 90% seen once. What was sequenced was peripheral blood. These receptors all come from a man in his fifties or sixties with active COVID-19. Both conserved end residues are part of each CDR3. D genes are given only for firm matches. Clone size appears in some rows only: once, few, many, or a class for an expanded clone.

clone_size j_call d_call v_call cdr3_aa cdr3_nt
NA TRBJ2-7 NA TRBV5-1 CASSLVGGLSYEQYF TGCGCCAGCAGCTTAGTGGGGGGTCTCTCCTACGAGCAGTACTTC
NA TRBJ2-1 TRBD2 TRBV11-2 CASSLGTGTIPSREQFF TGTGCCAGCAGCTTAGGTACCGGGACTATCCCTTCTCGGGAGCAGTTCTTC
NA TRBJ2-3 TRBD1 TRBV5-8 CASSPIGTGVITDTQYF TGTGCCAGCAGCCCGATAGGGACAGGGGTTATCACAGATACGCAGTATTTT
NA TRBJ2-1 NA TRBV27 CASSFYRGNEQFF TGTGCCAGCAGCTTCTATAGGGGTAATGAGCAGTTCTTC
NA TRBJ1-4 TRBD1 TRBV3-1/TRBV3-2 CASSPFRTGSNEKLFF TGTGCCAGCAGCCCCTTCAGGACAGGGTCAAATGAAAAACTGTTTTTT
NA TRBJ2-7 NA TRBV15 CATSRDQGFGEQYF TGTGCCACCAGCAGAGATCAGGGGTTCGGCGAGCAGTACTTC
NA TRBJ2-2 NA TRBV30 CAWTRWGPGELFF TGTGCCTGGACAAGGTGGGGGCCCGGGGAGCTGTTTTTT
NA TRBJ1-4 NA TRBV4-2 CASSQAVQGRNEKLFF TGTGCCAGCAGCCAAGCAGTCCAGGGGCGCAATGAAAAACTGTTTTTT
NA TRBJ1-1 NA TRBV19 CASSIFRENAAFF TGTGCCAGTAGTATTTTTCGAGAGAATGCGGCTTTCTTT
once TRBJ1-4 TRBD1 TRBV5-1 CASSSTGGRNEKLFF TGCGCCAGCAGCTCGACAGGGGGCCGAAATGAAAAACTGTTTTTT